This T cell receptor beta chain was retrieved from a study of blood T cell repertoires in COVID-19. At the level of the study: The United States, Italy and Spain provided the acute and convalescent COVID-19 samples. In each case, the material was cDNA or gDNA derived from T cells, B-cell-depleted T cells, or PBMCs.

In the original processing: Nucleated cell counts were estimated from reference gene primer amplification. TCRdb's table, derived via immunoSEQ multiplex PCR, lists solely in-frame clones and lacks some. V and J calls and clone size follow that table, whereas D and trimming were derived from the DNA. Among about 270,000 clones, approximately 90% were seen once, and the ten largest hold 2.8%. During the 2 weeks before they entered the study, exposed participants had met someone with a PCR-confirmed or clinician-diagnosed COVID-19 case. This clonotype was sampled from a man aged 35 to 55 who had been exposed to COVID-19. Specimen: PBMCs or T cells enriched from blood (not recorded which).

CDR3 loop: CASSDRDRMEAFF. The CDR3 DNA reads as TGTGCCAGCAGCGACCGGGACAGGATGGAAGCTTTCTTT. The V gene is TRBV6-5, the J gene TRBJ1-1, with TRBD1 matching over 8 bases. This CDR3 has 13 residues. Unmatched junction bases numbered 8, after V lost 6 bases and J lost 8 bases. Germline V gives CDR1 MNHEY, CDR2 SVGAGI.